One sample yielded the 10 T cell receptor beta chains listed below, sequenced in a study of blood T cell repertoires in COVID-19. Method: immunoSEQ multiplex PCR; TCRdb's copy keeps in-frame clones and lacks some. The sample comprises 55,000 or so clones, around four fifths of which are singletons, and about a fifth rests with the top ten. Source material: peripheral blood. The receptors shown here come from a man aged 30 to 39 with COVID-19, enrolled during active disease.

This chain connects TRBV5-8 to TRBJ2-3, with 12 bases lining up with TRBD2. In germline, CDR1 is SGHTS, CDR2 YDEGEE. After removal of 0 bases from V and 6 bases from J, the junction contained 2 bases not matched to a gene. The CDR3 has 15 residues. For the CDR3, the DNA is TGTGCCAGCAGCTTGGGACTAGCGGGAGCGGATACGCAGTATTTT. Translated: CASSLGLAGADTQYF.

In this sample, this clone turned up once. The chain has TRBV4-1 and TRBJ1-1, with D possibly TRBD1 on 5 matching bases. The germline CDR1 and CDR2 sequences are MGHRA and YSYEKL. The CDR3 totals 14 residues. V was clipped by 0 bases and J by 5 bases, with 10 bases between them. The CDR3 DNA sequence: TGCGCCAGCAGCCAAGATCGGGGGTGGACTGAAGCTTTCTTT. Translated: CASSQDRGWTEAFF.

The sample holds a few counts of this clone. The chain links TRBV7-6 to TRBJ2-3, with TRBD1 as a possible D gene (6 bases). Germline V gene lookup returns CDR1 SGHVS and CDR2 FNYEAQ. The CDR3 runs to 16 residues. V was cut by 1 base and J by 2 bases, with 13 bases left in between. As DNA, the CDR3 is TGTGCCAGCAGCTTAGTAGGACAGCTTATCACAGATACGCAGTATTTT. Its protein product is CASSLVGQLITDTQYF.

This clone was seen only a few times. The chain couples TRBV3-1 (or the pseudogene TRBV3-2) to TRBJ2-7; D perhaps matches TRBD2 (6 bases). Trimming took 3 bases from V and 2 from J, leaving 17 bases between them. CDR1 LGHDT and CDR2 YNNKEL come from the germline V gene (reference sequence). The CDR3 contains 16 residues. CDR3 coding DNA: TGTGCCAGCAGCCATTCCGGGACTCTACAGCCCTACGAGCAGTACTTC. Translation: CASSHSGTLQPYEQYF.

The chain employs TRBV12-1 and TRBJ2-7; TRBD2, the D gene given by the table, was not confirmed from the DNA. TRBV12-1 is a known pseudogene. This CDR3 has 17 amino acids. This CDR3 is CASSFKVLAGGRVEQYF. As DNA, the CDR3 is TGTGCCAGCAGCTTTAAGGTACTAGCGGGAGGGCGGGTCGAGCAGTACTTC.

The rearrangement joins TRBV6-2 or TRBV6-3 to TRBJ1-2; D unresolved. The germline CDR1 and CDR2 sequences are MNHEY and SVGEGT. With 2 bases removed from V and 6 bases from J, the gap between germline ends came to 16 bases. There are 15 residues in the CDR3. The CDR3 region is CASSYAVGGSHGYTF. The CDR3 nucleotides read TGTGCCAGCAGTTACGCAGTAGGAGGGTCCCATGGCTACACCTTC.

The V gene is TRBV29-1, the J gene TRBJ2-7; TRBD1 matches at 7 bases. Germline trimming cut 6 bases from V and 3 bases from J; bases unmatched to any gene: 8. Germline V gives CDR1 SQVTM, CDR2 ANQGSEA. This CDR3 region has 13 residues. This chain's CDR3 is CSVLRQGGYEQYF. DNA for the CDR3: TGCAGCGTCCTGAGACAGGGCGGCTACGAGCAGTACTTC.

V usage is TRBV10-3 and J usage is TRBJ1-3; D is ambiguous. With 5 bases removed from V and 0 bases from J, the gap between germline ends came to 11 bases. The germline CDR1 and CDR2 sequences are ENHRY and SYGVKD. The CDR3 runs 15 residues. CDR3 nucleotides: TGTGCCATCAGTTCGGGAAAGAGCTCTGGAAACACCATATATTTT. Encoded protein: CAISSGKSSGNTIYF.

The V gene is TRBV9, the J gene TRBJ2-1, with 9 positions matching TRBD2. The junction had 3 bases not matched to a gene; V was cut back by 3 bases and J by 5 bases. CDR3 size: 14 residues. CDR1 and CDR2 from the germline V gene are SGDLS and YYNGEE. CDR3 nucleotides: TGTGCCAGCAGCGGACTAGCGGTAAACAATGAGCAGTTCTTC. This translates into CASSGLAVNNEQFF.

The chain links TRBV30 to TRBJ2-7, with a tentative D call TRBD1 (6 bases). V was cut by 3 bases and J by 7 bases, with 16 bases left in between. Germline-derived CDR1 and CDR2 are GTSNPN and SVGIG (reference sequence). The CDR3 length is 13 residues. The CDR3 reads CAWSEDSPGEQYF. Written as DNA, the CDR3 is TGTGCCTGGAGCGAGGACAGTCCTGGGGAGCAGTACTTC.